This T cell receptor beta chain was obtained from a study of blood T cell repertoires in COVID-19. Study-level information: Samples came from the United States, Italy and Spain, spanning acute and convalescent COVID-19. Sources were T cells, B-cell-depleted T cells, or PBMCs; the material itself was cDNA or gDNA.

In the original processing: Counts of nucleated cells, estimated from reference gene primer amplification, were obtained. Assay used: immunoSEQ multiplex PCR; TCRdb lists only in-frame clones, some missing. For V, J and clone size, that table is used; D and trimming come from the DNA. The top ten clones hold approximately 8% of a sample with about 190,000 clones, roughly 82% of them seen once. Seattle's cohort entered during active infection and was followed longitudinally. Per germline, CDR1 SGHNT and CDR2 YENEEA. There are 13 residues in the CDR3. Trimming removed 4 bases from V and 6 bases from J; junction bases left unmatched: 2. This clone occurred a few times.

The chain joins TRBV11-3 to TRBJ2-1; 8 nucleotides line up with TRBD2. This sequence originates from a woman in her sixties with COVID-19, enrolled during active disease. The sample consisted of peripheral blood. CDR3 residues: CASSYGGGNEQFF. CDR3 nucleotide sequence: TGTGCCAGCAGCTACGGGGGGGGCAATGAGCAGTTCTTC.